The clone carrying this T cell receptor beta chain has a handful of counts. This sample was taken from a study of T cells after yellow fever vaccination. TCRdb passed the 5' RACE reads through MiXCR, listing each CDR3 protein once. The sample holds some 500,000 distinct CDR3 sequences; approximately 12% are singletons and the top ten take over 12%. Trimming removed 3 bases from V and 2 bases from J; junction bases left unmatched: 10. Germline values: CDR1 DFQATT, CDR2 SNEGSKA (reference sequence). The CDR3 is 17 residues long. The sequence was obtained from a man aged 25 to 45 who received the YFV17D yellow fever vaccine. The V gene is TRBV20-1, the J gene TRBJ1-5, with 10 bases identical to TRBD1. This sample comprised PBMCs, obtained on the day of the yellow fever booster vaccination. The DNA of the CDR3 is TGCAGTGCTAGCTCCGGGACAGGGGTCGGTGGCAATCAGCCCCAGCATTTT. Protein product: CSASSGTGVGGNQPQHF.